One T cell receptor (beta chain) is described in this entry. The antigen is not known. The CDR3 is 16 amino acids. Deletions cut 0 bases from V and 7 bases from J, with 20 bases between. CDR1 DFQATT and CDR2 SNEGSKA come from the germline V gene (reference sequence). The data were obtained in a study of T-cell reconstitution after alpha-beta-depleted transplantation in children. Preparation of the TCRbeta library used unique molecular identifiers. TCRdb used MiXCR to reprocess the PCR reads, holding one entry per CDR3 protein. In the table there are some 310,000 distinct CDR3 sequences, around 25% of which are singletons. Study results and limitations: Elevated TCRbeta diversity at day 60 was traced, in some patients, to surviving recipient T cells and thymic progenitors. Several hundred graft clones that had expanded were reportedly the source of alpha-beta T cells about two months after transplant.

The V call is TRBV20-1, the J call TRBJ2-3; unclear D gene. The sample here was PBMCs, mostly from graft donor cells, taken 180 days after TCRalphabeta/CD19-depleted stem cell transplant. This TCR derives from a male patient aged 10-17 years who had a stem cell transplant for acute lymphoblastic leukemia, so the T cells may come from the graft donor. CDR3 in DNA: TGCAGTGCTAGAGATGGTCTTAGTGCTCCCCTTAATACGCAGTATTTT. As protein: CSARDGLSAPLNTQYF.